The following is a T cell receptor beta chain sequence with its context. Its cognate antigen is unknown. The data originate from a study of graft-versus-host responses after intestinal transplantation. Study-level information: Every recipient underwent anti-thymocyte globulin induction, then tacrolimus and steroids for 2 to 3 years. Points from the study as a whole: Declines in HvG clones occurring early post-transplant were associated with peak circulating GvH clone levels. GvH clones turned up in recipient marrow; some had shown up first in ileum or blood.

Looked up from germline, CDR1 is SGHVS and CDR2 is FNYEAQ. V was clipped by 3 bases and J by 3 bases, with 15 bases between them. The CDR3 loop spans 16 amino acids. The data were produced by immunoSEQ multiplex PCR, yet TCRdb's version contains in-frame clones alone and is incomplete. The repertoire includes thousands of clones, about nine tenths of them detected once, and over 1.3% sits in the top ten. This receptor was obtained from a human patient who received an intestinal transplant, so some T cells may come from the graft donor. This chain connects TRBV7-6 to TRBJ2-1; the D gene is possibly TRBD2 (6 bases). Material: PBMCs, obtained around 31 days after intestinal transplant. The chain's CDR3 is CASSFGGRIVYNEQFF. For the CDR3, the DNA is TGTGCCAGCAGCTTCGGGGGAAGGATTGTCTACAATGAGCAGTTCTTC.